Listed here is a single TCR beta chain. With 60 Vbeta and 13 Jbeta primers, the PCR was carried out. Some clones are missing from TCRdb's copy, which holds only in-frame ones; the method was immunoSEQ multiplex PCR. The sample is made up of about 170,000 clones, and the top ten hold 1.3% of it. This CDR3 has 13 amino acids. Germline lookup yields CDR1 LNHDA and CDR2 SQIVND (reference sequence). V was pared by 3 bases and J by 8 bases, with 11 bases between. This entry belongs to a study of cytomegalovirus exposure and HLA in healthy donors. The receptor was isolated from a woman aged 55-70 years in good health and CMV-seronegative. The sample consisted of PBMCs. This chain links TRBV19 with TRBJ2-4; D call uncertain. This CDR3 is CASSIRDWDIQYF. Written as DNA, the CDR3 is TGTGCCAGTAGTATTAGAGACTGGGACATTCAGTACTTC.